The text below deals with one TCR beta chain. Authors' processing steps: From reference gene primer amplification, estimates of nucleated cell counts were derived. Clones were read by immunoSEQ multiplex PCR, and TCRdb kept only the in-frame ones, dropping some. The V and J calls and clone size are taken from that table; D and trimming were inferred from the DNA. The table lists under 300,000 clones, nearly 95% of them singletons. V was pared by 1 base and J by 6 bases, with 9 bases between. From germline, CDR1 is SEHNR and CDR2 FQNEAQ (reference sequence). The CDR3 length is 13 residues. The record originates from a study of blood T cell repertoires in COVID-19. Study-wide background: There were acute and convalescent COVID-19 samples, and they came from the United States, Italy and Spain. The analysed material was cDNA or gDNA that came from T cells, B-cell-depleted T cells, or PBMCs.

The Seattle patients, enrolled during active infection, were followed longitudinally. The sample consisted of peripheral blood. The receptor comes from a man under 40 with COVID-19, enrolled during active disease. This chain links TRBV7-9 with TRBJ1-1; D is possibly TRBD1 (5 bases). CDR3: CASSLEGYPEAFF. In nucleotides, the CDR3 is TGTGCCAGCAGCTTAGAGGGGTACCCTGAAGCTTTCTTT.